This is a list of T cell receptor beta chains from one sample in a study of blood T cell repertoires in COVID-19. The method was immunoSEQ multiplex PCR; TCRdb's version includes in-frame clones alone and lacks a portion of them. The sample includes some 140,000 clones, around 80% of them seen just once. The sample comprised peripheral blood. All receptors derive from a man between 60 and 75 years old who had recovered from COVID-19. Each CDR3 is given with its conserved first and last residue. D genes are given only for firm matches.

d_gene,v_gene,j_gene,CDR3aa
-,TRBV6-5,TRBJ2-7,CASTRPRSYEQYF
-,TRBV7-2,TRBJ2-2,CASSLRAPGNTGELFF
TRBD2,TRBV7-2,TRBJ2-3,CASSFGGLASDTQYF
TRBD1,TRBV4-3,TRBJ1-5,CASSQEAGQGAVLPQHF
-,TRBV27,TRBJ2-2,CASSRDSYGTGELFF
-,TRBV7-8,TRBJ1-4,CASSTQGYGTTNEKLFF
-,TRBV2,TRBJ2-7,CASQGSEQYF
-,TRBV7-8,TRBJ2-3,CASSQGQPSTDTQYF
TRBD2,TRBV7-2,TRBJ2-7,CASSAGTSGTYEQYF
-,TRBV5-1,TRBJ1-4,CASSFGQGAEKLFF
TRBD1,TRBV6-1,TRBJ2-7,CASSEHSGTGAYEQYF